The clone carrying this T cell receptor beta chain was seen only once. Its antigen remains unknown. This sample is drawn from a study of shared clonotypes between healthy human individuals. Assay runs were performed at deep level. Several immunoSEQ 96-well plates shared each subset's DNA, each plate a replicate. Sequencing was performed with immunoSEQ multiplex PCR; in TCRdb, only in-frame clones are kept and a portion is missing. The repertoire holds approximately 940,000 clones, with 60% to 85% as singletons. The study, taken as a whole, reports: Blood was the sole source, and tissue repertoires probably differ. Estimated clonotype richness was generally higher in naive than memory subsets.

The CDR3 is 14 residues long. The junction had 6 bases not matched to a gene; V was cut back by 4 bases and J by 5 bases. Germline V gene data show CDR1 as LGHNA and CDR2 as YSLEER. Sample: memory CD4+ T cells sorted from blood. This sample's subset: CD45RA-negative fraction. This TCR derives from a man between 18 and 29 years old in good health. The rearrangement joins TRBV4-3 to TRBJ2-3, with 7 nucleotides matching TRBD2. The CDR3 DNA follows: TGCGCCAGCAGCCCCCGACTAGCAGTAGATACGCAGTATTTT. Residues: CASSPRLAVDTQYF.